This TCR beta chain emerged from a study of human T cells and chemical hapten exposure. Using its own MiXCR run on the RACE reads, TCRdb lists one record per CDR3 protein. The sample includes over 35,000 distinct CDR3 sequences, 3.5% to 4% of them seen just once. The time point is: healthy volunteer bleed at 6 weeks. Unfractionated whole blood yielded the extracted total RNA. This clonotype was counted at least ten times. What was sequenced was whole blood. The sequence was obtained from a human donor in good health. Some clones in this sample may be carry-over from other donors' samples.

Here the CDR3 reads CASSLGGTGVDSFYGYTF. CDR3 DNA: TGTGCCAGCAGCTTAGGAGGGACAGGGGTCGATTCTTTCTATGGCTACACCTTC. This rearrangement joins TRBV7-9 to TRBJ1-2, with 10 bases fitting TRBD1. The germline V gene has CDR1 SEHNR and CDR2 FQNEAQ (reference sequence). CDR3 size: 18 residues. Losses at the gene ends were 1 base for V and 4 bases for J; bases not matched to a gene: 12.